This T cell receptor beta chain appears in the sequencing data of a study of shared T cell receptors in the human thymus. The germline gives CDR1 SGHVS, CDR2 FQNEAQ. V shed 1 base and J 5 bases; nucleotides not matched to a gene: 8. The CDR3 contains 16 residues. This table comes from immunoSEQ multiplex PCR, and its TCRdb copy is limited to in-frame clones, with some not included. This table holds roughly 700,000 clones, 70% to 90% found once. These sequences were also reported in another study, on human thymus T cells. That work adds: Blood and thymic repertoires both appeared biased in V and J gene usage.

Specimen: thymocytes. This clonotype was obtained from a boy younger than two with a congenital heart defect. This sequence joins TRBV7-8 and TRBJ2-7, with 10 bases fitting TRBD2. The CDR3 DNA reads as TGTGCCAGCAGCTTAGGTCCCGGGACTAGCGTTGACGAGCAGTACTTC. Translation gives CASSLGPGTSVDEQYF. The full variable domain, completed using reference TRBV7-8 and TRBJ2-7, is GAGVSQSPRYKVAKRGQDVALRCDPISGHVSLFWYQQALGQGPEFLTYFQNEAQLDKSGLPSDRFFAERPEGSVSTLKIQRTQQEDSAVYLCASSLGPGTSVDEQYFGPGTRLTVT.